A selection of T cell receptor beta chains follows, all from one sample in a study of T cell responses to AZD1222 COVID-19 vaccine. Data came from immunoSEQ multiplex PCR; TCRdb stores just in-frame clones and leaves some out. Counted here are about 150,000 clones, over 75% occurring once; the ten biggest clones make up approximately 8%. Sequenced material: peripheral blood, taken 28 days after the second dose of the MenACWY control vaccine. The source is an adult who received the MenACWY meningococcal vaccine as a control. CDR3s include the opening cysteine and the closing phenylalanine or tryptophan. The D gene is left open where the match is weak.

>TRBV24-1|.|TRBJ1-1
TGTGCCACCAGCCCTGGGGAGGAGTGGAACACTGAAGCTTTCTTT
CATSPGEEWNTEAFF
>TRBV7-9|TRBD1|TRBJ1-6
TGTGCCAGCAGCTTAGAGGCAGGGGGGCATTCACCCCTCCACTTT
CASSLEAGGHSPLHF
>TRBV6-5|.|TRBJ2-7
TGTGCCAGCACCAAGGTGGCCTACGAGCAGTACTTC
CASTKVAYEQYF
>TRBV21-1|.|TRBJ1-1
TGTGCCAGCAGCAAAGAAAGGGCTTACACTGAAGCTTTCTTT
CASSKERAYTEAFF
>TRBV7-2|TRBD1|TRBJ1-3
TGTGCCAGCAACCGACAGGGAGTTCGGAACACCATATATTTT
CASNRQGVRNTIYF
>TRBV10-3|.|TRBJ1-1
TGTGCCATCAGGGGGACGTTGAACACTGAAGCTTTCTTT
CAIRGTLNTEAFF
>TRBV5-5|TRBD1|TRBJ2-1
TGTGCCAGCAGCTTGAAACCGGGACAGATATCCTACAATGAGCAGTTCTTC
CASSLKPGQISYNEQFF
>TRBV18|.|TRBJ2-6
TGTGCCAGCTCACCCAGACAGAGCTCTGGGGCCAACGTCCTGACTTTC
CASSPRQSSGANVLTF
>TRBV18|.|TRBJ1-1
TGTGCCAGCTCACCACGGTTTGGGAAGAACACTGAAGCTTTCTTT
CASSPRFGKNTEAFF
>TRBV6-2/TRBV6-3|.|TRBJ2-5
TGTGCCAGCAGTTACATGCGAGAGACCCAGTACTTC
CASSYMRETQYF
>TRBV2|.|TRBJ2-1
TGTGCCAGCAGGCTTAGCGGAGGGGAGCAGTTCTTC
CASRLSGGEQFF
>TRBV27|.|TRBJ2-1
TGTGCCAGCAGTCCTACTGACAGCTCGGGCGGCTCCTACAATGAGCAGTTCTTC
CASSPTDSSGGSYNEQFF
>TRBV9|TRBD1|TRBJ1-4
TGTGCCAGCAGCCCCGAGACCTACAGGGGAGCTAATGAAAAACTGTTTTTT
CASSPETYRGANEKLFF
>TRBV30|TRBD1|TRBJ1-2
TGTGCCTGGAGGACAGGGGTTTGGGGCTATGGCTACACCTTC
CAWRTGVWGYGYTF
>TRBV19|.|TRBJ2-1
TGTGCCAGTAGTATACATCGCTCCTACAATGAGCAGTTCTTC
CASSIHRSYNEQFF